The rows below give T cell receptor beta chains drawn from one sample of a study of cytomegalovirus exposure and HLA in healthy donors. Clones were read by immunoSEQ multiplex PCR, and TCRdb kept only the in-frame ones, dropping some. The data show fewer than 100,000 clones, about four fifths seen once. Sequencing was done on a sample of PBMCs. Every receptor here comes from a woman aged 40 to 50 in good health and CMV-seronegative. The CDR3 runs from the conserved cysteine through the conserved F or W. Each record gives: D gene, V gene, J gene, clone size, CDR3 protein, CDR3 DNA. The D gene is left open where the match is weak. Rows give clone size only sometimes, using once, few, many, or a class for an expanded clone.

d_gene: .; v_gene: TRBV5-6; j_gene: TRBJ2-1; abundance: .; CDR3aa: CASSLNSNEQFF; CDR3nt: TGTGCCAGCAGCTTGAATAGCAATGAGCAGTTCTTC
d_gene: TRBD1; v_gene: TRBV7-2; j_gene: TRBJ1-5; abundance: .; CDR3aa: CASSIRQGDQPQHF; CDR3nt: TGTGCCAGCAGCATCAGACAGGGCGATCAGCCCCAGCATTTT
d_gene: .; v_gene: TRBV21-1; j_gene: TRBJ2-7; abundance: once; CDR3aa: CATSFRTGDIEQYF; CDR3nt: TGTGCCACCTCCTTTAGGACAGGCGACATCGAGCAGTACTTC
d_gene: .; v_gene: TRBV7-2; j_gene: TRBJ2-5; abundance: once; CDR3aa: CASSIGIVETQYF; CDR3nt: TGTGCCAGCAGCATCGGTATAGTAGAGACCCAGTACTTC
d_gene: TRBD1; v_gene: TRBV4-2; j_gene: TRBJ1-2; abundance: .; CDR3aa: CASSQDAGQGYGYTF; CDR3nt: TGTGCCAGCAGCCAAGATGCGGGACAGGGGTATGGCTACACCTTC
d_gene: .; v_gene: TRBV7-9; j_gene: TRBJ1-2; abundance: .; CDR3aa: CASSYGGEYGYTF; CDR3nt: TGTGCCAGCAGCTACGGGGGGGAGTATGGCTACACCTTC
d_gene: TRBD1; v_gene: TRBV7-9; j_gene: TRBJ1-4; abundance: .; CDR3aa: CASSLSGTGGKKLFF; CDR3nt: TGTGCCAGCAGCCTCTCCGGGACAGGGGGCAAAAAACTGTTTTTT
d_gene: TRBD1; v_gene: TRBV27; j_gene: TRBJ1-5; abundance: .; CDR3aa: CASSPWPRGRQPQHF; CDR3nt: TGTGCCAGCAGTCCGTGGCCGAGGGGGCGTCAGCCCCAGCATTTT
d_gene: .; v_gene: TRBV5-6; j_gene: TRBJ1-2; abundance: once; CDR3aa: CASSLVYRKEGGYPF; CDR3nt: TGTGCCAGCAGCTTGGTATACAGGAAGGAAGGCGGCTACCCCTTC
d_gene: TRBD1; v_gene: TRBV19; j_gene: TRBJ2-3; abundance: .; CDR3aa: CASSTPVRGRTDTQYF; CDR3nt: TGTGCCAGTAGTACTCCGGTGAGGGGGCGCACAGATACGCAGTATTTT
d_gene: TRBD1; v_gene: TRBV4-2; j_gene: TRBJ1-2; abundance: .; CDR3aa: CASSQGTGPNYGYTF; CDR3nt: TGTGCCAGCAGCCAGGGGACAGGTCCTAACTATGGCTACACCTTC
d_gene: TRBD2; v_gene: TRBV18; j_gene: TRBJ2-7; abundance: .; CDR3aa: CASSPKERGGFHEQYF; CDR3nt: TGTGCCAGCTCACCGAAAGAGCGGGGCGGGTTCCACGAGCAGTACTTC
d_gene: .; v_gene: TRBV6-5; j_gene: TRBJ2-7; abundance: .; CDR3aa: CASSYMGGGQGEQYF; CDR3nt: TGTGCCAGCAGTTACATGGGAGGGGGTCAGGGCGAGCAGTACTTC
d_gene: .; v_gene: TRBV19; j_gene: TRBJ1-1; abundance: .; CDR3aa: CAGMGADEAFF; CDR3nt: TGTGCCGGAATGGGGGCTGATGAAGCTTTCTTT